This is a list of T cell receptor beta chains from one sample in a study of T cell responses to AZD1222 COVID-19 vaccine. Using immunoSEQ multiplex PCR, the repertoire was profiled, and TCRdb retains in-frame clones only, with some absent. The sample contains 150,000 to 200,000 clones, 90% to 95% of which appear only once. The material was peripheral blood, obtained 28 days after the second AZD1222 dose. All receptors come from an adult who received the AZD1222 COVID-19 vaccine. Each CDR3 is given with its conserved first and last residue. A D gene is named only where the DNA matches it firmly. Only some rows state a clone size, as once, few, many or a class for expanded clones.

>TRBJ2-7|NA|TRBV7-2|NA
CASSSLRDTPYEQYF
TGTGCCAGCAGCTCTCTCCGGGACACCCCCTACGAGCAGTACTTC
>TRBJ1-5|NA|TRBV7-2|once
CASSLGINQPQHF
TGTGCCAGCAGCTTAGGGATCAATCAGCCCCAGCATTTT
>TRBJ1-4|NA|TRBV27|NA
CASSLLPLGEKLFF
TGTGCCAGCAGTTTACTACCTCTTGGGGAAAAACTGTTTTTT
>TRBJ2-3|TRBD2|TRBV29-1|NA
CSVEDLGGVTDTQYF
TGCAGCGTTGAAGATCTTGGGGGGGTCACAGATACGCAGTATTTT
>TRBJ2-3|TRBD2|TRBV3-1/TRBV3-2|NA
CASSQSAGGTDTQYF
TGTGCCAGCAGCCAAAGCGCGGGGGGCACAGATACGCAGTATTTT
>TRBJ2-1|NA|TRBV11-2|NA
CASSLSGNEQAPGVF
TGTGCCAGCAGCTTAAGTGGTAATGAGCAGGCCCCGGGGGTCTTC
>TRBJ1-4|NA|TRBV2|NA
CASSSPREGGEKKLFF
TGTGCCAGCAGTTCCCCCCGGGAGGGGGGCGAGAAAAAACTGTTTTTT
>TRBJ1-1|NA|TRBV2|NA
CASSDGVRSEAFF
TGTGCCAGCAGTGACGGGGTAAGGTCTGAAGCTTTCTTT
>TRBJ2-3|TRBD1|TRBV11-2|NA
CASSLDRGSTDTQYF
TGTGCCAGCAGCCTGGACAGGGGGAGCACAGATACGCAGTATTTT
>TRBJ1-5|NA|TRBV19|NA
CASSPMDYNNQPQHF
TGTGCCAGTAGTCCCATGGACTATAACAATCAGCCCCAGCATTTT
>TRBJ2-4|NA|TRBV5-1|NA
CASSLVGTAKNIQYF
TGCGCCAGCAGCTTGGTAGGGACGGCCAAAAACATTCAGTACTTC
>TRBJ2-1|NA|TRBV19|NA
CASSTKGRASYNEQFF
TGTGCCAGTAGTACCAAGGGGCGGGCCTCCTACAATGAGCAGTTCTTC
>TRBJ2-3|TRBD2|TRBV6-2/TRBV6-3|once
CASSYRTTSGSDTQYF
TGTGCCAGCAGCTATCGGACGACTAGCGGGAGCGATACGCAGTATTTT
>TRBJ1-1|NA|TRBV7-9|NA
CASSPPSDTEAFF
TGTGCCAGCAGCCCTCCGTCGGACACTGAAGCTTTCTTT
>TRBJ2-1|NA|TRBV4-3|NA
CASSLSRAKYNEQFF
TGCGCCAGCAGTCTCAGCAGGGCGAAATACAATGAGCAGTTCTTC
>TRBJ1-3|NA|TRBV7-8|NA
CASSSTQFSGNTIYF
TGTGCCAGCAGCTCGACGCAGTTCTCTGGAAACACCATATATTTT
>TRBJ1-6|TRBD1|TRBV7-9|NA
CASSRDRENSPLHF
TGTGCCAGCAGCCGAGACAGGGAGAATTCACCCCTCCACTTT
>TRBJ1-2|TRBD1|TRBV5-4|NA
CASSSGGHGYTF
TGTGCCAGCAGCTCAGGGGGCCATGGCTACACCTTC
>TRBJ1-2|TRBD1|TRBV3-1/TRBV3-2|once
CASSLKQGAIANYGYTF
TGTGCCAGCAGCCTAAAACAGGGGGCGATTGCTAACTATGGCTACACCTTC
>TRBJ1-2|TRBD1|TRBV28|once
CASSRAGGASGYTF
TGTGCCAGCAGTCGAGCAGGGGGCGCGTCTGGCTACACCTTC
>TRBJ1-3|TRBD1|TRBV5-1|NA
CASSPGTVSGNTIYF
TGCGCCAGCAGCCCAGGGACAGTCTCTGGAAACACCATATATTTT
>TRBJ1-6|NA|TRBV6-5|NA
CASSYKVDLSNSPLHF
TGTGCCAGCAGTTACAAAGTCGACTTGTCTAATTCACCCCTCCACTTT
>TRBJ2-7|NA|TRBV19|NA
CASSILGNYEQYF
TGTGCCAGTAGTATTTTGGGGAACTACGAGCAGTACTTC
>TRBJ1-1|TRBD1|TRBV28|NA
CASSATSGQGRRTEAFF
TGTGCCAGCAGTGCTACATCGGGACAGGGGCGACGCACTGAAGCTTTCTTT
>TRBJ2-3|TRBD2|TRBV27|NA
CASKTGLALDTQYF
TGTGCCAGCAAAACGGGACTAGCATTAGATACGCAGTATTTT
>TRBJ2-7|TRBD1|TRBV9|NA
CASSTRDREGSEQYF
TGTGCCAGCAGCACCCGGGACAGGGAGGGATCCGAGCAGTACTTC
>TRBJ1-4|NA|TRBV7-2|NA
CASSINRVGEKLFF
TGTGCCAGCAGCATTAACAGGGTTGGGGAAAAACTGTTTTTT
>TRBJ1-5|TRBD1|TRBV2|NA
CASTTGGRGNQPQHF
TGTGCCAGCACCACAGGGGGCCGGGGCAATCAGCCCCAGCATTTT
>TRBJ1-6|NA|TRBV5-1|NA
CASSLVGTRSPLHF
TGCGCCAGCAGCTTGGTTGGAACGAGGTCACCCCTCCACTTT
>TRBJ2-7|NA|TRBV27|NA
CASSLSIGDYEQYF
TGTGCCAGCAGTTTATCGATCGGGGACTACGAGCAGTACTTC
>TRBJ2-1|NA|TRBV6-5|once
CASSPGPYNEQFF
TGTGCCAGCAGCCCCGGGCCTTACAATGAGCAGTTCTTC
>TRBJ2-1|TRBD2|TRBV5-1|NA
CASSFHSGRGGLAVYNEQFF
TGCGCCAGCAGCTTCCACTCAGGGCGAGGAGGACTAGCGGTATACAATGAGCAGTTCTTC
>TRBJ1-5|TRBD1|TRBV10-3|few
CAISESPTRTGLNQPQHF
TGTGCCATCAGTGAAAGTCCAACCCGGACAGGCCTTAATCAGCCCCAGCATTTT
>TRBJ1-3|NA|TRBV27|NA
CASSFRGSGNTIYF
TGTGCCAGCAGTTTCCGGGGGTCTGGAAACACCATATATTTT
>TRBJ2-5|NA|TRBV27|NA
CASSFRPGGGETQYF
TGTGCCAGCAGTTTCCGTCCCGGGGGTGGAGAGACCCAGTACTTC
>TRBJ1-2|TRBD1|TRBV5-4|few
CASSLAGQGYTNYGYTF
TGTGCCAGCAGCTTGGCGGGACAGGGCTATACTAACTATGGCTACACCTTC
>TRBJ1-2|TRBD1|TRBV2|NA
CASSPDRVGGYTF
TGTGCCAGCAGCCCCGACAGGGTGGGAGGCTACACCTTC
>TRBJ2-1|TRBD2|TRBV4-2|NA
CASRAGLAGNGNEQFF
TGTGCCAGCAGAGCCGGACTAGCGGGAAATGGTAATGAGCAGTTCTTC
>TRBJ1-1|NA|TRBV2|NA
CASRVQTASMNTEAFF
TGTGCCAGCAGAGTTCAGACCGCCTCAATGAACACTGAAGCTTTCTTT
>TRBJ1-2|NA|TRBV10-3|NA
CAISDPGRDYGYTF
TGTGCCATCAGTGACCCAGGGCGCGACTATGGCTACACCTTC
>TRBJ2-1|NA|TRBV7-2|NA
CASSLANWDEQFF
TGTGCCAGCAGCTTAGCGAATTGGGATGAGCAGTTCTTC
>TRBJ1-2|NA|TRBV3-1/TRBV3-2|NA
CASSQEPTDNYGYTF
TGTGCCAGCAGCCAAGAGCCAACAGACAACTATGGCTACACCTTC
>TRBJ1-1|NA|TRBV10-3|NA
CAIRRNTEAFF
TGTGCCATCAGGCGGAACACTGAAGCTTTCTTT
>TRBJ1-6|NA|TRBV14|NA
CASSQVIENSPLHF
TGTGCCAGCAGCCAAGTTATTGAGAATTCACCCCTCCACTTT
>TRBJ2-3|NA|TRBV5-1|NA
CASSLGQAGDTQYF
TGCGCCAGCAGCTTGGGGCAGGCCGGTGATACGCAGTATTTT
>TRBJ2-7|TRBD2|TRBV6-5|once
CASSPGTSAAYEQYF
TGTGCCAGCAGTCCAGGGACTAGCGCCGCCTACGAGCAGTACTTC
>TRBJ1-5|NA|TRBV18|NA
CASSTQGQPQHF
TGTGCCAGCTCAACTCAGGGTCAGCCCCAGCATTTT
>TRBJ1-2|NA|TRBV6-4|NA
CASSDDGAGGYGYTF
TGTGCCAGCAGTGACGATGGGGCCGGAGGGTATGGCTACACCTTC
>TRBJ1-2|TRBD1|TRBV27|NA
CASSFSGQGVYFGYTF
TGTGCCAGCAGTTTCTCTGGACAGGGGGTCTATTTCGGCTACACCTTC
>TRBJ2-1|TRBD2|TRBV6-2/TRBV6-3|NA
CASSYSYGTSWYNEQFF
TGTGCCAGCAGTTACTCGTACGGGACTAGCTGGTACAATGAGCAGTTCTTC
>TRBJ2-1|NA|TRBV19|NA
CASSIAAEQFF
TGTGCCAGTAGTATAGCGGCGGAGCAGTTCTTC
>TRBJ1-2|NA|TRBV29-1|NA
CSPYGGVGTDTALF
TGCAGCCCCTACGGCGGGGTCGGGACCGATACAGCCCTCTTC
>TRBJ1-4|NA|TRBV2|NA
CASSEPVDNANEKLFF
TGTGCCAGCAGTGAACCCGTGGACAATGCCAATGAAAAACTGTTTTTT
>TRBJ2-7|NA|TRBV7-9|NA
CASSSTEFTYEQYF
TGTGCCAGCAGCTCGACAGAATTCACCTACGAGCAGTACTTC
>TRBJ1-1|TRBD1|TRBV7-3|NA
CASSLTSRQGQFF
TGTGCCAGCAGCTTAACGAGTCGACAGGGTCAATTTTTT
>TRBJ2-1|TRBD2|TRBV4-1|NA
CASSQDPGLASNEQFF
TGCGCCAGCAGCCAAGACCCGGGACTAGCTAGCAATGAGCAGTTCTTC
>TRBJ2-7|NA|TRBV4-1|NA
CASSPSEYAYEQYF
TGCGCCAGCAGCCCCTCGGAGTATGCCTACGAGCAGTACTTC